The 11 T cell receptor beta chains below were found in one sample sequenced in a study of T-cell memory formation after mild COVID-19. TCRdb analysed the 5' RACE reads with MiXCR anew, one entry per CDR3 protein. Of under 700,000 distinct CDR3 sequences in the sample, around 21% were seen once. Sequencing was performed on PBMCs or a T cell subset sorted from them (not recorded which). These receptors were collected from an adult woman who had mild COVID-19 (a few samples of this study predate the infection). Cell type and time point are not known.

This clonotype was recorded many times. The V gene is TRBV5-1, the J gene TRBJ2-1; 8 bases map to TRBD2. Germline trimming cut 4 bases from V and 6 bases from J; bases unmatched to any gene: 12. The CDR3 contains 16 residues. From germline, CDR1 is SGHRS and CDR2 YFSETQ. CDR3 loop: CASSHTRLAWTNEQFF. The CDR3 coding sequence is TGCGCCAGCAGCCACACCCGACTAGCGTGGACCAATGAGCAGTTCTTC.

This chain links TRBV5-1 with TRBJ2-5; D uncertain. CDR3 size: 11 residues. V was shortened by 4 bases and J by 3 bases, with 4 bases between the two germline ends. Germline V gene lookup returns CDR1 SGHRS and CDR2 YFSETQ. CDR3 sequence: CASSIEETQYF. The CDR3, as DNA: TGCGCCAGCAGCATAGAAGAGACCCAGTACTTC.

This chain connects TRBV9 to TRBJ2-2; maybe TRBD2 (5 bases). Germline V gene data show CDR1 as SGDLS and CDR2 as YYNGEE. The CDR3 runs 16 residues. Trimming took 3 bases from V and 6 from J, leaving 18 bases between them. CDR3 nucleotide sequence: TGTGCCAGCAGCGGGTGGGAGCTAGATTTCGCCGGGGAGCTGTTTTTT. This encodes CASSGWELDFAGELFF.

There are a few counts of this clonotype. The chain uses TRBV19 and TRBJ2-7; 8 nucleotides match TRBD1. Germline loops: CDR1 LNHDA, CDR2 SQIVND (reference sequence). This CDR3 spans 13 amino acids. J lost 5 bases, V lost 4 bases, and 4 bases had no gene match. In nucleotides, the CDR3 is TGTGCCAGTAGTACGACAGGGGTGAACGAGCAGTACTTC. Its protein product is CASSTTGVNEQYF.

This clonotype was detected a few times. The chain recombines TRBV28 with TRBJ1-6; TRBD1 might be the D (6 bases). The V gene lost 7 bases and the J gene lost 9 bases, with 16 bases spanning the gap. CDR1 is MDHEN, CDR2 SYDVKM, per germline. CDR3 length: 14 residues. The CDR3 spells CASTPAGARSPLHF. CDR3 bases: TGTGCCAGCACTCCTGCGGGGGCACGTTCACCCCTCCACTTT.

This clonotype was detected once. CDR3 nucleotides: TGTGCCAGCAGCCCTGACACGGCCAACGGGGAGCAGTACTTC. Protein: CASSPDTANGEQYF. The V gene is TRBV11-2, the J gene TRBJ2-7; no reliable D call. In germline, CDR1 is SGHAT, CDR2 FQNNGV. The CDR3 has 14 amino acids. Trimming took 5 bases from V and 7 from J, leaving 18 bases between them.

The count of this clonotype is one. J is TRBJ1-1 and V is TRBV12-3 or TRBV12-4; D ambiguous. Trimming took 7 bases from V and 8 from J, leaving 11 bases between them. The CDR3 runs 11 residues. CDR3 loop: CASTRRREAFF. The DNA of the CDR3 is TGTGCCAGCACGAGGCGGAGAGAAGCTTTCTTT.

The V gene is TRBV27, the J gene TRBJ2-1; D ambiguous. Trimming stripped 2 bases from V and 3 bases from J, with 8 bases between. The CDR3 loop spans 14 amino acids. Germline V gene lookup returns CDR1 MNHEY and CDR2 SMNVEV (reference sequence). CDR3 in DNA: TGTGCCAGCAGTTTAACTTCGAACTACAATGAGCAGTTCTTC. Protein product: CASSLTSNYNEQFF.

This clonotype was recorded many times. The chain carries TRBV18 and TRBJ2-3; TRBD1 matches 12 bases. V dropped 3 bases and J dropped 1; count of bases not matched to a gene: 5. The CDR3 has 17 amino acids. Germline CDR1 and CDR2: KGHSH and LQKENI. The CDR3: CASSPGTGGRGTDTQYF. Written as DNA, the CDR3 is TGTGCCAGCTCACCGGGGACAGGGGGCCGGGGCACAGATACGCAGTATTTT.

This clonotype has more than one count but fewer than ten. The V call is TRBV10-2, the J call TRBJ2-5; D remains unclear. V gave up 2 bases and J gave up 7 bases, with 17 bases separating them. This CDR3 is built from 15 residues. Germline V gene data show CDR1 as WSHSY and CDR2 as SAAADI. DNA for the CDR3: TGCGCCAGCAGTGAGCGGAGAGGAAGGCCAGGGACCCAGTACTTC. Amino acids: CASSERRGRPGTQYF.

This clonotype was seen a few times. The rearrangement uses TRBV7-9 and TRBJ1-1; TRBD1 matches at 8 bases. There are 14 residues in the CDR3. V was clipped by 6 bases and J by 5 bases; unmatched bases: 8. In germline, CDR1 is SEHNR, CDR2 FQNEAQ (reference sequence). This CDR3 reads CASSSDRVFTEAFF. CDR3 DNA: TGTGCCAGCAGTTCGGACAGGGTGTTTACTGAAGCTTTCTTT.